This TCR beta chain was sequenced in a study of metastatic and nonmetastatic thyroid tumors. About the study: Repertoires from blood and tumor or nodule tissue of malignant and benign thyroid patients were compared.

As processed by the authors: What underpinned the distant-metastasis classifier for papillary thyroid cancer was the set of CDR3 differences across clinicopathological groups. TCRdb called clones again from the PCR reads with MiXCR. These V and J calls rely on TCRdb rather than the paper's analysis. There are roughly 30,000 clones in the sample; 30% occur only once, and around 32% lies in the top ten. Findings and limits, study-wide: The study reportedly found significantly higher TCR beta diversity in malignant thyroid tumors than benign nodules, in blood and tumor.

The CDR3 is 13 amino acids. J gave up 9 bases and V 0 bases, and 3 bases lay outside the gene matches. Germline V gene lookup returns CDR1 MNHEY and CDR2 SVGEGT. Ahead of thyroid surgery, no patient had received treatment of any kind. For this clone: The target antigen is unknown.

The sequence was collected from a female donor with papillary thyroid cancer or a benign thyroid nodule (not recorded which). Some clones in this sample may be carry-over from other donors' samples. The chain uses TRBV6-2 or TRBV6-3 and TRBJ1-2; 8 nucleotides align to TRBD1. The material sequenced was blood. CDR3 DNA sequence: TGTGCCAGCAGTTACTCGACAGGGGCAAGCTACACCTTC. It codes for CASSYSTGASYTF.